This T cell receptor beta chain was captured by sequencing in a study of blood T cell repertoires in COVID-19 (TCRdb year 2020). About the study as a whole: Samples from collaborators originated in the United States, Italy and Spain and spanned both the acute and convalescent phases of COVID-19. The material from the prospective study consisted of cDNA or gDNA derived from T cells, B-cell-depleted T cells, or PBMCs. The sample metadata nearly always contained a de-identified subject ID, COVID-19 status, age in years and sex. The dataset comprised deeply sampled blood TCRbeta repertoires from subjects exposed to, actively infected with, or recovered from COVID-19. Where available, HLA class I and class II types were obtained from metadata supplied by the sample provider rather than from assay-based typing. The samples were drawn from two sources: the first 160 participants of the ongoing ImmuneRACE study, and 1,200 or so subjects contributed by 6 global collaborators. The repertoires were released in a freely available public database meant as a resource for research on the immune response to SARS-CoV-2. The research as a whole found: The quantity of clinical and demographic metadata differed by source and by participant and was supplied without curation.

Collaborating institutions collected whole blood in K2EDTA tubes following their own protocols. For TCRbeta analysis, collaborators shipped samples as frozen whole blood, isolated PBMCs, or DNA extracted from either of those sample types. The immunoSEQ Assay, a bias-controlled multiplex PCR, was used to amplify TCRbeta CDR3 regions from genomic DNA. The source study handled its data this way. Nucleated cell counts per sample were estimated from amplification of reference gene primers within the assay. To quantify the absolute abundance of each unique TCRbeta CDR3 rearrangement, sequence reads were collapsed and filtered. For each sample, productive Simpson clonality was calculated as the square root of Simpson's diversity index over productive rearrangements. TCRdb mirrors the immuneACCESS table, restricted to in-frame sequences. Some clones are absent from its copies; in checked studies, under half trace to an unresolved V gene, and the reason for the others is unknown. That table is the source of V, J and clone size, and D and trimming were worked out from the DNA. In all, the sample holds 60,000 to 100,000 clones, and about 87% of those were seen once. The ten largest clones add up to approximately 4.5% of the sample.

On this clone itself: No antigen is known for it. Base qualities are not recorded, but no much larger clone differs from it by a single base.

For this chain, trimming is 7 bases at the V end and 0 bases at the J end, and the number of junction bases without a gene match is 3. The CDR3 has 14 amino acids, counting the end cysteine and phenylalanine. Of the read, only the CDR3 DNA is kept; its 42 bases are in frame from base 1. The germline V gene specifies MNHEY as CDR1 and SVGAGI as CDR2. The sequence was obtained from a man aged 45-65 years with active COVID-19. The sequence is built from TRBV6-5 and TRBJ1-2; 9 bases in the middle match TRBD1. The sequenced sample consisted of peripheral blood. The DNA reads TGTGCCAGCATGCGGACAGGGGCTAACTATGGCTACACCTTC. This yields the protein CASMRTGANYGYTF.